This T cell receptor (beta chain) stems from a study of long-term antiretroviral therapy in people with HIV (dated by TCRdb to 2022 to 2024). With respect to the entire study: The earliest samples were collected roughly a decade before the 2015 WHO recommendation for immediate ART, at a time when ART was usually postponed until CD4 counts fell. Test extractions of a monoclonal T-cell line alongside under 35 polyclonal samples showed no cross-contamination during QIAcube processing. About 35% of the 30 participants with HIV were female. A total of some 210 cryopreserved PBMC samples were contributed to the cohort by 30 adults with confirmed HIV infection, with samples collected serially over a mean of approximately six years (range 1-12). This retrospective serial study examined whether starting ART and sustained HIV suppression were associated with changes in the composition and diversity of the TRB repertoire in peripheral blood.

The immunoSEQ hsTCRB v3.0 assay was used at survey level resolution to sequence the TRB variable region. The target sequencing depth for TRB was roughly 40,000-55,000 T-cell genomes per sample. An Illumina MiSeq with a v3 150-cycle kit was used to sequence the pooled TRB libraries. On the authors' methods: Analysis of repertoires was carried out in R inside a reproducible Nextflow workflow spanning QC, data transformation and analysis. LymphoSeq2, an R package for exploring AIRR-Seq data, was used to implement custom analyses. Four samples that produced fewer than 5000 total TRB sequences were removed, so some 190 HIV repertoires were analyzed. Among the 170 to 200 HIV repertoires that were kept, 59 were collected before ART initiation and roughly 130 were collected after ART initiation. Each repertoire was downsampled to 5000 TRB nucleotide sequences, and summary statistics were averaged across 100 downsampling iterations. TRB sequences were retained for analysis only if CDR3 regions of at least seven amino acids were present. A Shannon entropy-derived clonality score and the Gini coefficient were used to measure diversity. Repertoire networks linked the top 5000 CDR3 amino acid sequences whenever two sequences differed by an edit distance of one. For TRB CDR3 amino acid sequences, antigen specificity groups and MHC restriction were predicted with GLIPH2. To flag known associations with CMV, EBV, HIV or tissue antigens, CDR3 amino acid sequences were compared against VDJdb and McPAS-TCR. Pre-ART, post-ART and control groups were compared with Wilcoxon signed-rank tests and Holm-Bonferroni correction. TCRdb carries this immuneACCESS record with in-frame sequences only. Its versions omit some clonotypes, under half of them owing to an unresolved V gene in the studies checked, with the rest unexplained. The D gene and trimming were derived from the DNA, and the V and J assignments and clone size from that table. A total of about 17,000 clones appear in this sample, approximately 80% of them only once. The ten largest clones represent roughly 10% of the sample.

Results and caveats for the whole study, not just this receptor: ART initiation was associated with a significant increase in TRB diversity, but diversity stayed significantly below transplant donor controls even after long-term ART. At every time point, the repertoire was dominated by expanded TRB clones first identified before ART initiation, although this dominance fluctuated and, in many PLHIV, declined after ART. HIV repertoires had narrower CDR3 length ranges than controls, and the network structure suggested an antigen-experienced repertoire that shifted only slightly toward naive after ART. The samples span the years 2004 to 2017, and the ART regimens used may be less effective than current regimens. Because pre-ART samples had limited cell numbers, unsorted PBMC were profiled rather than sorted CD4+ and CD8+ T cells. Since PBMC availability was limited, sequencing covered only the TCR beta chain, with no alpha chain pairing. Inferences about post-ART repertoire changes are limited because no data were available on ART adherence, viral resistance or therapy changes.

To note about this clone: Its binding antigen is unknown. Base qualities are not recorded, but no much larger clone differs from it by a single base.

Participants were included only if at least one PBMC sample before ART initiation and at least two post-ART samples were available. Treatment was received in the United States of America by all participants with HIV. Before DNA extraction, cryopreserved samples containing about 1-10 million PBMC were thawed and washed. At the time of the earliest PBMC sample, participants with HIV were aged between roughly 20 and 60 years. PBMC samples from each participant spanned 1-4 timepoints before ART initiation and 2-8 timepoints after ART initiation, with a median of 7 samples. Serial HIV viral load, CD4+ T-cell count, ART history and demographic data were obtained for every participant. Using a Qiagen kit on a QIAcube, genomic DNA was extracted from unsorted PBMC, with samples processed in batches of 12. Measured from the cysteine to the phenylalanine, the CDR3 is 14 residues long. Just CDR3 DNA is preserved here, 42 bases in frame from base 1. As encoded in the germline V gene, CDR1 is SGHRS while CDR2 is YFSETQ. Trimming costs V 0 bases and J 3 bases, and their ends lie 10 bases apart.

The receptor's source is a man aged 50-60 years with HIV. The chain is assembled from TRBV5-1 and TRBJ2-7; the D gene is perhaps TRBD1 or TRBD2, as each covers 5 bases. The material sequenced was unsorted PBMCs, taken 0.3 years before starting antiretroviral therapy. The DNA sequence follows: TGCGCCAGCAGCTTGGGGGGGATGAACTACGAGCAGTACTTC. Translated, this is CASSLGGMNYEQYF.